A selection of T cell receptor beta chains follows, all from one sample in a study of blood T cell repertoires in COVID-19. Profiled with immunoSEQ multiplex PCR; TCRdb holds only in-frame clones, not every one. The sample records a few hundred thousand clones, over 75% being singletons. Sample: peripheral blood. Receptors originate from a woman aged 25 to 39 with COVID-19, enrolled during active disease. The CDR3 runs from the conserved cysteine through the conserved F or W. Fields, in order: clone size, D gene, J gene, V gene, CDR3 protein, CDR3 DNA. The D gene is left open where the match is weak. Expanded clones are given a class, and other clones once, few, many or no size at all.

clone_size: NA
d_call: TRBD2
j_call: TRBJ2-1
v_call: TRBV5-4
cdr3_aa: CASSLVAGGYNEQFF
cdr3_nt: TGTGCCAGCAGCTTGGTGGCGGGAGGGTACAATGAGCAGTTCTTC

clone_size: once
d_call: NA
j_call: TRBJ2-1
v_call: TRBV9
cdr3_aa: CASSVAGNTYNEQFF
cdr3_nt: TGTGCCAGCAGCGTAGCCGGGAATACCTACAATGAGCAGTTCTTC

clone_size: NA
d_call: NA
j_call: TRBJ1-4
v_call: TRBV19
cdr3_aa: CASSIQGATNEKLFF
cdr3_nt: TGTGCCAGTAGTATTCAAGGGGCAACTAATGAAAAACTGTTTTTT

clone_size: NA
d_call: TRBD1
j_call: TRBJ1-4
v_call: TRBV7-9
cdr3_aa: CASSLGQGVEKLFF
cdr3_nt: TGTGCCAGCAGCTTGGGACAGGGGGTTGAAAAACTGTTTTTT

clone_size: NA
d_call: NA
j_call: TRBJ2-3
v_call: TRBV11-2
cdr3_aa: CASSLGSRGDTQYF
cdr3_nt: TGTGCCAGCAGCTTAGGGTCCCGCGGAGATACGCAGTATTTT

clone_size: few
d_call: TRBD1
j_call: TRBJ2-7
v_call: TRBV3-1/TRBV3-2
cdr3_aa: CASSQGATGGYEQYF
cdr3_nt: TGTGCCAGCAGCCAAGGGGCGACAGGGGGCTACGAGCAGTACTTC

clone_size: NA
d_call: TRBD1
j_call: TRBJ1-5
v_call: TRBV3-1/TRBV3-2
cdr3_aa: CASSWGQGARQPQHF
cdr3_nt: TGTGCCAGCAGCTGGGGACAGGGGGCTCGTCAGCCCCAGCATTTT

clone_size: NA
d_call: NA
j_call: TRBJ2-7
v_call: TRBV27
cdr3_aa: CASSLSIGLYEQYF
cdr3_nt: TGTGCCAGCAGTTTATCGATCGGACTCTACGAGCAGTACTTC

clone_size: NA
d_call: TRBD2
j_call: TRBJ2-2
v_call: TRBV2
cdr3_aa: CASSARLAGDTGELFF
cdr3_nt: TGTGCCAGCAGTGCCCGACTAGCGGGAGACACCGGGGAGCTGTTTTTT

clone_size: NA
d_call: NA
j_call: TRBJ2-2
v_call: TRBV28
cdr3_aa: CASSDRPNTGELFF
cdr3_nt: TGTGCCAGCTCCGACAGGCCGAACACCGGGGAGCTGTTTTTT

clone_size: NA
d_call: NA
j_call: TRBJ2-2
v_call: TRBV5-4
cdr3_aa: CASSLQGPTGELFF
cdr3_nt: TGTGCCAGCAGCTTACAGGGTCCCACCGGGGAGCTGTTTTTT

clone_size: NA
d_call: NA
j_call: TRBJ1-1
v_call: TRBV4-2
cdr3_aa: CASSQDYEGDTEAFF
cdr3_nt: TGTGCCAGCAGCCAAGATTATGAGGGAGACACTGAAGCTTTCTTT

clone_size: NA
d_call: NA
j_call: TRBJ2-3
v_call: TRBV19
cdr3_aa: CASRDSGGGAGDTQYF
cdr3_nt: TGTGCCAGTAGGGACTCTGGAGGGGGCGCCGGGGATACGCAGTATTTT

clone_size: NA
d_call: TRBD2
j_call: TRBJ2-1
v_call: TRBV7-2
cdr3_aa: CASRQAGTSGNHNEQFF
cdr3_nt: TGTGCCAGCAGGCAAGCCGGGACTAGCGGGAATCACAATGAGCAGTTCTTC

clone_size: NA
d_call: TRBD2
j_call: TRBJ2-3
v_call: TRBV6-2/TRBV6-3
cdr3_aa: CASSSRTAGDTDTQYF
cdr3_nt: TGTGCCAGCAGTAGTCGGACAGCGGGGGACACAGATACGCAGTATTTT

clone_size: NA
d_call: NA
j_call: TRBJ2-2
v_call: TRBV18
cdr3_aa: CASSPNARGAGELFF
cdr3_nt: TGTGCCAGCTCACCAAACGCCAGGGGGGCCGGGGAGCTGTTTTTT

clone_size: NA
d_call: TRBD2
j_call: TRBJ2-1
v_call: TRBV27
cdr3_aa: CASSLIQAGGNEQFF
cdr3_nt: TGTGCCAGCAGTTTGATCCAGGCGGGAGGGAATGAGCAGTTCTTC

clone_size: NA
d_call: NA
j_call: TRBJ1-3
v_call: TRBV7-9
cdr3_aa: CASRSGSGNTIYF
cdr3_nt: TGTGCCAGCCGATCAGGCTCTGGAAACACCATATATTTT

clone_size: NA
d_call: TRBD2
j_call: TRBJ2-7
v_call: TRBV4-1
cdr3_aa: CASSQEGTSGTPEQYF
cdr3_nt: TGCGCCAGCAGCCAAGAAGGGACTAGCGGGACTCCCGAGCAGTACTTC

clone_size: NA
d_call: TRBD2
j_call: TRBJ2-1
v_call: TRBV6-2/TRBV6-3
cdr3_aa: CASSYRAGDYNEQFF
cdr3_nt: TGTGCCAGCAGTTACCGCGCGGGGGATTACAATGAGCAGTTCTTC

clone_size: NA
d_call: NA
j_call: TRBJ1-1
v_call: TRBV15
cdr3_aa: CATSRVQVGVGEAFF
cdr3_nt: TGTGCCACCAGCAGAGTACAGGTTGGGGTTGGTGAAGCTTTCTTT

clone_size: NA
d_call: NA
j_call: TRBJ1-2
v_call: TRBV6-6
cdr3_aa: CASSYSSRGSPAF
cdr3_nt: TGTGCCAGCAGTTACTCAAGCCGAGGCTCTCCCGCCTTC

clone_size: NA
d_call: NA
j_call: TRBJ2-2
v_call: TRBV10-2
cdr3_aa: CASSLNTGELFF
cdr3_nt: TGCGCCAGCAGCTTGAACACCGGGGAGCTGTTTTTT

clone_size: few
d_call: NA
j_call: TRBJ1-5
v_call: TRBV6-6
cdr3_aa: CASIPGQNSNQPQHF
cdr3_nt: TGTGCCAGCATCCCCGGACAGAATAGCAATCAGCCCCAGCATTTT

clone_size: NA
d_call: NA
j_call: TRBJ1-2
v_call: TRBV6-5
cdr3_aa: CASSTTGNYGYTF
cdr3_nt: TGTGCCAGCAGTACCACAGGGAACTATGGCTACACCTTC

clone_size: NA
d_call: NA
j_call: TRBJ2-1
v_call: TRBV11-1
cdr3_aa: CASSVGSARHNEQFF
cdr3_nt: TGTGCCAGCAGCGTTGGGAGCGCGAGGCACAATGAGCAGTTCTTC

clone_size: NA
d_call: TRBD1
j_call: TRBJ1-1
v_call: TRBV5-6
cdr3_aa: CASSSRQGASGTEAFF
cdr3_nt: TGTGCCAGCAGCTCGAGACAGGGGGCTAGTGGCACTGAAGCTTTCTTT

clone_size: NA
d_call: NA
j_call: TRBJ2-5
v_call: TRBV12-5
cdr3_aa: CASGLGAEETQYF
cdr3_nt: TGTGCTAGTGGTTTGGGGGCAGAAGAGACCCAGTACTTC

clone_size: NA
d_call: TRBD2
j_call: TRBJ2-7
v_call: TRBV5-4
cdr3_aa: CASSLTSGSYEQYF
cdr3_nt: TGTGCCAGCAGCTTGACTAGCGGATCCTACGAGCAGTACTTC

clone_size: NA
d_call: NA
j_call: TRBJ1-5
v_call: TRBV7-9
cdr3_aa: CASSLGAGALNQPQHF
cdr3_nt: TGTGCCAGCAGCTTAGGAGCAGGGGCCCTCAATCAGCCCCAGCATTTT

clone_size: NA
d_call: NA
j_call: TRBJ1-6
v_call: TRBV7-9
cdr3_aa: CASSLSRGTYSPLHF
cdr3_nt: TGTGCCAGCAGCTTAAGTAGGGGGACCTATTCACCCCTCCACTTT

clone_size: NA
d_call: TRBD1
j_call: TRBJ1-1
v_call: TRBV7-3
cdr3_aa: CASSLTGNQQAFF
cdr3_nt: TGTGCCAGCAGCTTGACAGGGAACCAACAAGCTTTCTTT

clone_size: NA
d_call: NA
j_call: TRBJ2-1
v_call: TRBV27
cdr3_aa: CASSFGGSYNEQFF
cdr3_nt: TGTGCCAGCAGTTTTGGCGGCTCCTACAATGAGCAGTTCTTC

clone_size: NA
d_call: NA
j_call: TRBJ2-3
v_call: TRBV5-1
cdr3_aa: CASSPLTSTDTQYF
cdr3_nt: TGCGCCAGCAGCCCGTTGACAAGCACAGATACGCAGTATTTT

clone_size: NA
d_call: NA
j_call: TRBJ1-5
v_call: TRBV15
cdr3_aa: CATSGEGHQPQHF
cdr3_nt: TGTGCCACCAGCGGAGAGGGGCATCAGCCCCAGCATTTT

clone_size: NA
d_call: TRBD2
j_call: TRBJ2-1
v_call: TRBV7-6
cdr3_aa: CASSLGASGSSYNEQFF
cdr3_nt: TGTGCCAGCAGCTTAGGGGCCAGCGGGAGCTCCTACAATGAGCAGTTCTTC